This T cell receptor (beta chain) comes out of a study of blood T cell repertoires in COVID-19. V gave up 0 bases and J gave up 6 bases, with 9 bases separating them. The length of the CDR3 is 13 residues. CDR1 is MNHEY, CDR2 SVGAGI, per germline. Clones were read by immunoSEQ multiplex PCR, and TCRdb kept only the in-frame ones, dropping some. Among some 370,000 clones, more than 70% were seen once, and the ten largest hold roughly a tenth. V gene TRBV6-5 combines with J gene TRBJ2-7; weak D call: TRBD1 (5 bases). The sequencing input was peripheral blood. The sequence was obtained from a woman aged 30 to 39 with COVID-19, enrolled during active disease. The CDR3 loop is CASSYSSDSEQYF. CDR3 coding DNA: TGTGCCAGCAGTTACTCCTCAGACAGCGAGCAGTACTTC.